Presented here are 10 T cell receptor beta chains from one specimen sequenced in a study of shared clonotypes between healthy human individuals. Clones were sequenced by immunoSEQ multiplex PCR, and TCRdb holds only the in-frame ones, with some missing. Of millions of clones in the sample, over 85% were seen once. Material for sequencing was naive CD4+ T cells sorted from blood. As for subset: CD45RA+ positively selected. The receptors were sampled from a man aged 18 to 30 in good health.

CDR3 amino acids: CASSLNGLAGNSKSTDTQYF. The CDR3 DNA reads TGCGCCAGCAGCCTAAACGGACTAGCGGGAAATTCTAAAAGTACAGATACGCAGTATTTT. The rearrangement uses TRBV5-1 and TRBJ2-3; TRBD2 matches at 12 bases. The CDR3 loop spans 20 amino acids. Germline loops: CDR1 SGHRS, CDR2 YFSETQ. J gave up 3 bases and V 4 bases, and 18 bases lay outside the gene matches.

The genes are TRBV4-1 and TRBJ2-4; TRBD1 matches at 12 bases. Unmatched junction bases numbered 15, after V lost 0 bases and J lost 3 bases. The CDR3 sequence is 21 residues long. Per the germline V gene, CDR1 is MGHRA and CDR2 is YSYEKL. CDR3 sequence: CASSQDSHFVGQGAGKNIQYF. The CDR3 nucleotides are TGCGCCAGCAGCCAAGATTCTCATTTCGTGGGACAGGGGGCCGGCAAAAACATTCAGTACTTC.

A note on this clone: Distinct nucleotide sequences in the sample also encode this CDR3. The CDR3 reads CAISGVGNTEAFF. In DNA, the CDR3 is TGTGCCATCAGTGGGGTCGGGAACACTGAAGCTTTCTTT. V and J are TRBV10-3 and TRBJ1-1; D uncertain. Germline lookup yields CDR1 ENHRY and CDR2 SYGVKD. The CDR3 covers 13 residues. V lost 4 bases and J 1 base, leaving 7 bases between the germline ends.

The chain uses TRBV10-3 and TRBJ2-7; 8 bases align to TRBD1. The J segment lost 3 bases and the V segment lost 10 bases, leaving 8 bases of the junction unmatched. The CDR3 contains 13 residues. CDR1 is ENHRY, CDR2 SYGVKD, per germline. The CDR3 nucleotides are TGTGCCACGACGGACAGGGTCTACTACGAGCAGTACTTC. It translates to CATTDRVYYEQYF.

The chain uses TRBV7-6 and TRBJ2-7; D call uncertain. Germline CDR1 reads SGHVS; CDR2 reads FNYEAQ. The CDR3 runs to 13 residues. V dropped 8 bases and J dropped 0 bases, with 11 bases sitting between them. The CDR3 loop is CASSPPGSYEQYF. In nucleotides, the CDR3 is TGTGCCAGCTCTCCCCCGGGCTCCTACGAGCAGTACTTC.

The chain carries TRBV19 and TRBJ2-3, with D unclear. This CDR3 has 15 amino acids. Germline V gene lookup returns CDR1 LNHDA and CDR2 SQIVND (reference sequence). V dropped 3 bases and J dropped 6 bases, with 16 bases sitting between them. CDR3 region: CASSIRSSRLDTQYF. The CDR3 coding sequence is TGTGCCAGTAGTATTCGAAGTTCTAGGTTGGATACGCAGTATTTT.

The rearrangement uses TRBV19 and TRBJ2-7, with D possibly TRBD2 on 6 matching bases. Germline V lookup: CDR1 LNHDA, CDR2 SQIVND (reference sequence). V was cut by 1 base and J by 0 bases, with 7 bases left in between. The CDR3 consists of 14 residues. The CDR3 sequence: CASSIGLGSYEQYF. Here the CDR3 DNA reads TGTGCCAGTAGTATAGGACTAGGCTCCTACGAGCAGTACTTC.

V and J are TRBV19 and TRBJ2-5; D uncertain. Germline V CDR1 and CDR2: LNHDA, SQIVND (reference sequence). V lost 5 bases and J lost 5, with 6 bases in between. The CDR3 is 11 amino acids. CDR3 bases: TGTGCCAGTAGTCAGTCGGAGACCCAGTACTTC. It is translated as CASSQSETQYF.

CDR3 amino acids: CASSLNNGGSGANVLTF. CDR3 sequence (DNA): TGTGCCAGCAGCTTGAACAATGGTGGCTCTGGGGCCAACGTCCTGACTTTC. V and J are TRBV5-6 and TRBJ2-6, with unresolved D. CDR1 and CDR2 (germline): SGHDT, YYEEEE. The CDR3 sequence is 17 residues long. Trimming removed 1 base at V and 0 bases at J, with 11 bases between.

The chain carries TRBV7-2 and TRBJ2-7; D is possibly TRBD2 (6 bases). Per the germline V gene, CDR1 is SGHTA and CDR2 is FQGNSA. V dropped 3 bases and J dropped 2 bases, with 17 bases sitting between them. The CDR3 extends over 16 amino acids. The CDR3, as DNA: TGTGCCAGCAGCTTGGACTTAGCGGCCGTCACCTACGAGCAGTACTTC. Encoded protein: CASSLDLAAVTYEQYF.